The TCR beta chain under discussion was sequenced for a study of shared clonotypes between healthy human individuals. General study points: Of the naive CD4 clonotypes, 4% to 5% were shared across several donors.

Here immunoSEQ multiplex PCR was the method, and the copy in TCRdb shows in-frame clones only, minus some. Seen here are around 2,000,000 clones, approximately 94% observed once, and the top ten hold 0.9% to 1.3%. CDR3 length equals 16 residues. Germline V lookup: CDR1 WSHSY, CDR2 SAAADI. V was pared by 5 bases and J by 5 bases, with 10 bases of the junction left unmatched. A remark on this clone: Its antigen is as yet unknown.

Positive CCR7 selection of CD45RO-negative cells yielded the naive CD8 cells, and terminally differentiated effector memory CD45RA+ cells were excluded. The sequencing sample was made of naive CD8+ T cells sorted from blood. This receptor was taken from a man younger than 30 in good health. The V gene is TRBV10-2, the J gene TRBJ2-7; 12 nucleotides match TRBD2. CDR3 coding DNA: TGCGCCAGCAGTACAACCGGACTAGCGGGAATAGACGAGCAGTACTTC. It codes for CASSTTGLAGIDEQYF.